The 2 T cell receptor beta chains below come from one sample, sequenced in a study of T cell repertoires in cytomegalovirus infection. The antigens for these receptors are not known. TCRdb itself ran the reads through MiXCR, one entry per CDR3 protein. The table records about 47,000 distinct CDR3 sequences, about 19% of them present only once. The sequencing here drew on CD8+ T cells from cultured PBMCs, taken from culture after CMV antigen stimulation. The source is a human donor in good health (CMV status not recorded). Some clones in this sample may be carry-over from other donors' samples.

This clonotype showed up just a few times. V usage is TRBV20-1 and J usage is TRBJ1-1; weak D call: TRBD1 (6 bases). Trimming left V 6 bases short and J 1 base short, with 12 bases between. The CDR3 has 13 amino acids. CDR1 and CDR2 from the germline V gene are DFQATT and SNEGSKA (reference sequence). In DNA form, the CDR3 reads TGCAGTGCCGGGGGGGGGCAGAACACTGAAGCTTTCTTT. Encoded protein: CSAGGGQNTEAFF.

This clonotype was found once. A much larger clone lies a single base off, so this may be a read error. V gene TRBV18 combines with J gene TRBJ2-3, with D possibly matching TRBD2 (6 bases). V lost 6 bases and J lost 5, with 24 bases in between. The V gene's germline CDR1 is KGHSH and CDR2 LQKENI. The CDR3 spans 17 residues. CDR3 DNA: TGTGCCAGCTCCTCAGGGCGGGGCAAGGTTTCACAAGATACGCAGTATTTT. It codes for CASSSGRGKVSQDTQYF.